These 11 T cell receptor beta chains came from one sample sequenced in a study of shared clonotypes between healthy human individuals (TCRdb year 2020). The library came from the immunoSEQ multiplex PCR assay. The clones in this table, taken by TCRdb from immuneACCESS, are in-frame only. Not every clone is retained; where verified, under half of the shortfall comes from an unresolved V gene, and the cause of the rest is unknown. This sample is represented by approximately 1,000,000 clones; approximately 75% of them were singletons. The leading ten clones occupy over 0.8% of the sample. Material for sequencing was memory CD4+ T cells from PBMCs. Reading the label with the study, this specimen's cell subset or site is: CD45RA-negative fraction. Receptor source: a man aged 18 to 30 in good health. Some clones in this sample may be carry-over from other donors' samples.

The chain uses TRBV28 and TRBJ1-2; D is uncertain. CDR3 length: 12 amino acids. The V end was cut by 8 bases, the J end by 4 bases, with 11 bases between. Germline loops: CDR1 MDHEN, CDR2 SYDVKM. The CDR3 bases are TGTGCCAGCCAGGTACCGATCTATGGCTACACCTTC. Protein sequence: CASQVPIYGYTF.

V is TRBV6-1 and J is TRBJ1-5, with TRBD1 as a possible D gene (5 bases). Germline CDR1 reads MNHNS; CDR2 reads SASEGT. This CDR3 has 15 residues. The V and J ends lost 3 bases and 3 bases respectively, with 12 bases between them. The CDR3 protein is CASSDRDGYNQPQHF. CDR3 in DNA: TGTGCCAGCAGTGATAGGGACGGATACAATCAGCCCCAGCATTTT.

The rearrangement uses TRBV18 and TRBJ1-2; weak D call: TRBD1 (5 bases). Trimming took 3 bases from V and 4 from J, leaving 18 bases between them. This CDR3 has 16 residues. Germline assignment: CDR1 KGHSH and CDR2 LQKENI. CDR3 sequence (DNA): TGTGCCAGCTCACCCCCCCGGGACGGACCTCTCTATGGCTACACCTTC. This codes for CASSPPRDGPLYGYTF.

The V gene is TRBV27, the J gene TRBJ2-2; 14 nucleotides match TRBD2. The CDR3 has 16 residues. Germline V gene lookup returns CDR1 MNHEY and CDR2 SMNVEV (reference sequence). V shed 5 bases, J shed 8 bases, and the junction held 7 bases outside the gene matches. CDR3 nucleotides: TGTGCCAGCAGTCGACTAGCGGGAGGGCCGATAGGGGAGCTGTTTTTT. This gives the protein CASSRLAGGPIGELFF.

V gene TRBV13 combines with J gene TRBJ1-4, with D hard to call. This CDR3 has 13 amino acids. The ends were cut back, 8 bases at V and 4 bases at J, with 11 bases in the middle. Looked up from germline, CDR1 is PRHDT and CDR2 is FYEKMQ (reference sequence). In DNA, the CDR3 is TGTGCCAGCGGGAGGTTGGGTAATGAAAAACTGTTTTTT. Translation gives CASGRLGNEKLFF.

CDR3 sequence (DNA): TGTGCTTCAGGCCGGCTAGCGGGCAATGAGCAGTTCTTC. Protein product: CASGRLAGNEQFF. The chain carries TRBV30 and TRBJ2-1; 8 nucleotides match TRBD2. The CDR3 has 13 amino acids. The germline gives CDR1 GTSNPN, CDR2 SVGIG (reference sequence).

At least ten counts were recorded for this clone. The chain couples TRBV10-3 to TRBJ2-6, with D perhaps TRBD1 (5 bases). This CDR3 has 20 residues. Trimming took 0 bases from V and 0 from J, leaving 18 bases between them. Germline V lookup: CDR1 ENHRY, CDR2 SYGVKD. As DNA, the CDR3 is TGTGCCATCAGTGAGTCGTGGCCCCCGACAGAGAACTCTGGGGCCAACGTCCTGACTTTC. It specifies CAISESWPPTENSGANVLTF.

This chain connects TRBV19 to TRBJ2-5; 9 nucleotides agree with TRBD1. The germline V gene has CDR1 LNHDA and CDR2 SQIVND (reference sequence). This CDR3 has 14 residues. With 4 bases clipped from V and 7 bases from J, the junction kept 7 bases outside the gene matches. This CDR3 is CASSTTGGLGTQYF. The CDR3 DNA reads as TGTGCCAGTAGTACAACAGGGGGCTTAGGGACCCAGTACTTC.

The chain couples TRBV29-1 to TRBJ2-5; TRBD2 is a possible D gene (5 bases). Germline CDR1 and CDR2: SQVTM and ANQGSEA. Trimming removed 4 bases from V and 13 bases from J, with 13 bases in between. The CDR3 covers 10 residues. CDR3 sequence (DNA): TGCAGCGTTGTCTCGAGAGGGCCGTACTTC. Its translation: CSVVSRGPYF.

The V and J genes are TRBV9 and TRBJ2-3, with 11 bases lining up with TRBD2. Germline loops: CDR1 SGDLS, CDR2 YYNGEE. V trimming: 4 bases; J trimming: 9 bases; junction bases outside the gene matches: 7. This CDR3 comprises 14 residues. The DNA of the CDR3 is TGTGCCAGCAGCTTAGAGGCTAGCGGGAGGACGCAGTATTTT. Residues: CASSLEASGRTQYF.

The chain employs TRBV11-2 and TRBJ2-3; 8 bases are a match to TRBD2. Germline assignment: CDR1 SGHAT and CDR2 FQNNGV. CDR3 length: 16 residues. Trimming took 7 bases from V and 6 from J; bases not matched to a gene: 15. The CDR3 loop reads CASNHQRGTYVDTQYF. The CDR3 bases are TGTGCCAGCAACCATCAGCGGGGGACTTATGTTGATACGCAGTATTTT. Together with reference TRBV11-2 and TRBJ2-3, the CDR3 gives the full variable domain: EAGVAQSPRYKIIEKRQSVAFWCNPISGHATLYWYQQILGQGPKLLIQFQNNGVVDDSQLPKDRFSAERLKGVDSTLKIQPAKLEDSAVYLCASNHQRGTYVDTQYFGPGTRLTVL.